Presented here are 3 T cell receptor beta chains from one specimen sequenced in a study of T cell responses to AZD1222 COVID-19 vaccine (dated by TCRdb to 2020 to 2023). Library method: the immunoSEQ multiplex PCR assay. In its TCRdb copy, this immuneACCESS table keeps in-frame sequences only and misses some clones. Where compared with another copy, unresolved V genes explain less than half of these, and the others have no known cause. This sample gives around 120,000 clones in total; 70% to 85% of them show up just once. The top ten constitute around 6% of the sample. What the time point label conveys for this sample: baseline before first vaccination. The source was peripheral blood, collected on day 0 of AZD1222 vaccination. The receptors here all came from an adult in good health.

The J gene is TRBJ1-1, the V gene TRBV5-1; D gene unclear. V was trimmed by 4 bases and J by 3 bases, leaving 10 bases between them. The germline V gene has CDR1 SGHRS and CDR2 YFSETQ. The CDR3 runs 13 residues. This CDR3 reads CASSGRGYTEAFF. CDR3 DNA: TGCGCCAGCAGCGGCCGGGGTTACACTGAAGCTTTCTTT.

The V and J genes are TRBV6-1 and TRBJ1-5; no reliable D call. The V end was cut by 2 bases, the J end by 1 base, with 12 bases between. The germline gives CDR1 MNHNS, CDR2 SASEGT. The CDR3 consists of 16 residues. CDR3: CASSELGWWSNQPQHF. The CDR3 bases are TGTGCCAGCAGTGAATTGGGGTGGTGGAGCAATCAGCCCCAGCATTTT.

The V gene is TRBV7-8, the J gene TRBJ1-2; D may be TRBD1 (5 bases). Trimming took off 5 bases at V and 8 bases at J, with 15 bases between the two ends. This CDR3 comprises 13 residues. The germline V gene encodes CDR1 SGHVS and CDR2 FQNEAQ. The CDR3 sequence is CASSTGYRGGYTF. Written as DNA, the CDR3 is TGTGCCAGCAGCACAGGTTACCGGGGGGGCTACACCTTC.